Listed here is a single T cell receptor beta chain. No antigen is known for it. The junction and the germline gene differ at one end; a read error may be behind it. Germline V lookup: CDR1 SGHDN, CDR2 FVKESK. This CDR3 comprises 15 residues. This entry comes from a study of cytomegalovirus exposure and HLA in healthy donors. Findings and limits, study-wide: The study reported that TCR beta sequences accurately predicted HLA-A and HLA-B alleles in most subjects. Published work reported that the classifier diagnosed cytomegalovirus status with high specificity and sensitivity.

Primers for the PCR totalled 60 Vbeta and 13 Jbeta. TCRdb's table, derived via immunoSEQ multiplex PCR, lists solely in-frame clones and lacks some. This sample has around 190,000 clones, with around 84% found just once. The J gene is TRBJ2-3, the V gene TRBV14; 12 bases map to TRBD2. This clonotype was sampled from a girl under 10 years old in good health and CMV-seropositive. The material sequenced was PBMCs. CDR3 DNA sequence: TGTGCCAGCAGCCAAGACGGGCTAGCGGGGGGGATTAAGGATTTT. This encodes CASSQDGLAGGIKDF.